This is a list of T cell receptor beta chains from one sample in a study of spatial heterogeneity in lung cancer. TCRdb re-called the 5' RACE reads through MiXCR, storing one row per CDR3 protein. The data show around 19,000 distinct CDR3 sequences, more than 5.5% seen once. The specimen comprised lung tumor tissue, sampled at surgery. These receptors were collected from a female donor with early-stage non-small cell lung cancer. Each CDR3 is given with its conserved first and last residue. D genes are given only for firm matches. Rows give clone size only sometimes, using once, few, many, or a class for an expanded clone.

V	size	J	D	CDR3	DNA
TRBV7-2	medium-sized	TRBJ2-3	NA	CASSLSPSTDTQYF	TGTGCCAGCAGCTTAAGTCCCAGCACAGATACGCAGTATTTT
TRBV7-2	NA	TRBJ2-1	TRBD2	CASSPGLAGNNEQFF	TGTGCCAGCAGCCCAGGACTAGCGGGAAATAATGAGCAGTTCTTC
TRBV19	many	TRBJ2-3	NA	CASSRSASGDTQYF	TGTGCCAGTAGTAGGTCGGCTTCGGGAGATACGCAGTATTTT
TRBV10-3	many	TRBJ2-5	TRBD2	CAIAGSLAGIEEETQYF	TGTGCCATCGCCGGATCACTAGCGGGTATCGAGGAGGAGACCCAGTACTTC
TRBV18	many	TRBJ1-1	NA	CASSRRLGGGAVGTEAFF	TGTGCCAGCTCACGTCGCCTTGGGGGGGGCGCAGTGGGTACTGAAGCTTTCTTT
TRBV7-6	NA	TRBJ2-1	NA	CASSPQRYAYNEQFF	TGTGCCAGCAGCCCCCAGCGCTACGCCTACAATGAGCAGTTCTTC
TRBV20-1	medium-sized	TRBJ2-2	TRBD1	CSAGDRGFTGELFF	TGCAGTGCTGGGGACAGGGGGTTCACCGGGGAGCTGTTTTTT
TRBV5-1	NA	TRBJ2-5	NA	CASSLLGIQETQYF	TGCGCCAGCAGCTTGTTAGGGATCCAAGAGACCCAGTACTTC
TRBV28	many	TRBJ1-3	TRBD1	CASSLGQGRSGNTIYF	TGTGCCAGCAGTCTAGGACAGGGCCGCTCTGGAAACACCATATATTTT
TRBV7-9	medium-sized	TRBJ1-1	TRBD1	CASSSFRDRGPFF	TGTGCCAGCAGTTCCTTCCGGGACAGGGGTCCTTTCTTT
TRBV12-3/TRBV12-4	few	TRBJ1-2	NA	CASSFGTENYGYTF	TGTGCCAGCAGTTTTGGGACGGAAAACTATGGCTACACCTTC
TRBV7-9	many	TRBJ1-1	NA	CASSLLDLQLNTEAFF	TGTGCCAGCAGCTTACTCGACTTACAGTTGAACACTGAAGCTTTCTTT
TRBV6-5	many	TRBJ1-2	NA	CASRGLRTPNYGYTF	TGTGCCAGCCGAGGTTTGAGGACCCCTAACTATGGCTACACCTTC
TRBV7-6	many	TRBJ2-6	TRBD1	CASSQGLGTGGSGANVLTF	TGTGCCAGCAGCCAGGGGCTGGGGACAGGGGGCTCTGGGGCCAACGTCCTGACTTTC
TRBV4-3	many	TRBJ2-4	NA	CASSPGRGKNIQYF	TGCGCCAGCAGCCCCGGTCGGGGCAAAAACATTCAGTACTTC
TRBV6-1	many	TRBJ1-1	NA	CASSDAYRGAFF	TGTGCCAGCAGTGATGCCTATCGTGGAGCTTTCTTT
TRBV20-1	many	TRBJ2-7	NA	CSASKSGPYEQYF	TGCAGTGCTAGTAAAAGCGGGCCCTACGAGCAGTACTTC
TRBV28	many	TRBJ2-1	NA	CASSSDFYDNEQFF	TGTGCCAGCAGCTCCGACTTTTATGACAATGAGCAGTTCTTC
TRBV5-1	many	TRBJ2-1	NA	CASSEGDGPPSSYNEQFF	TGCGCCAGCAGCGAAGGAGATGGGCCCCCCTCCTCTTACAATGAGCAGTTCTTC
TRBV6-5	many	TRBJ1-1	NA	CASSYSTRLNTEAFF	TGTGCCAGCAGTTACTCGACCAGACTGAACACTGAAGCTTTCTTT
TRBV19	many	TRBJ1-5	TRBD1	CASSNWDRGRISSNQPQHF	TGTGCCAGTAGTAACTGGGACAGGGGGCGGATCAGCAGCAATCAGCCCCAGCATTTT
TRBV20-1	many	TRBJ1-1	TRBD1	CSASRQGGSPGTEAFF	TGCAGTGCCTCTAGACAGGGAGGGTCCCCGGGCACTGAAGCTTTCTTT
TRBV30	NA	TRBJ1-6	NA	CAWSVSRTTNNSPLHF	TGTGCCTGGAGTGTGAGTAGGACAACGAACAATTCACCCCTCCACTTT
TRBV18	many	TRBJ2-3	NA	CASSPSRDTDTQYF	TGTGCCAGCTCACCATCCAGGGACACAGATACGCAGTATTTT
TRBV4-3	few	TRBJ2-3	TRBD1	CASSQDRSRTGGRYF	TGCGCCAGCAGCCAAGATCGAAGTAGGACAGGGGGGAGGTATTTT
TRBV3-1	medium-sized	TRBJ1-6	NA	CASATGDGSYNSPLHF	TGTGCCAGCGCTACCGGGGACGGCTCCTATAATTCACCCCTCCACTTT
TRBV7-6	NA	TRBJ2-2	NA	CASSLRQGSNTGELFF	TGTGCCAGCAGCTTACGGCAGGGTTCGAACACCGGGGAGCTGTTTTTT
TRBV30	medium-sized	TRBJ1-2	NA	CAWQATYGYTF	TGTGCCTGGCAGGCCACCTATGGCTACACCTTC
TRBV12-3/TRBV12-4	many	TRBJ1-2	TRBD1	CASSEQGAGYGYTF	TGTGCCAGCAGTGAACAGGGGGCTGGCTATGGCTACACCTTC
TRBV12-3/TRBV12-4	medium-sized	TRBJ2-7	NA	CASSLGTLTNRQYF	TGTGCCAGCAGTTTAGGGACCCTGACGAACAGGCAGTACTTC
TRBV19	many	TRBJ2-2	NA	CASSTPRAGNTGELFF	TGTGCCAGTAGTACCCCCCGTGCGGGAAACACCGGGGAGCTGTTTTTT
TRBV29-1	many	TRBJ1-2	NA	CSVQINRDDYGYTF	TGCAGCGTTCAGATAAACAGGGATGACTATGGCTACACCTTC
TRBV7-9	NA	TRBJ2-3	NA	CASSLVGPSTDTQYF	TGTGCCAGCAGCTTAGTGGGACCCAGCACAGATACGCAGTATTTT
TRBV20-1	many	TRBJ1-5	TRBD1	CSTEQGMGQPQHF	TGCAGTACGGAACAGGGGATGGGGCAGCCCCAGCATTTT
TRBV12-3/TRBV12-4	many	TRBJ2-6	NA	CASSLRSSGANVLTF	TGTGCCAGCAGTTTGAGATCCTCTGGGGCCAACGTCCTGACTTTC
TRBV5-5	few	TRBJ2-1	TRBD2	CASSSGLAGERRGEQFF	TGTGCCAGCAGCTCGGGACTAGCGGGAGAGAGAAGGGGTGAGCAGTTCTTC
TRBV7-3	many	TRBJ2-6	NA	CASSQTGTGANVLTF	TGTGCCAGCAGCCAAACAGGGACTGGGGCCAACGTCCTGACTTTC
TRBV28	many	TRBJ2-3	NA	CASSTRARGTDTQYF	TGTGCCAGCAGTACCAGGGCCCGGGGCACAGATACGCAGTATTTT
TRBV19	many	TRBJ2-1	NA	CASSIGFRAEQFF	TGTGCCAGTAGTATCGGATTCCGGGCTGAGCAGTTCTTC
TRBV7-9	many	TRBJ1-6	TRBD1	CASIEGTGNSPLHF	TGTGCCAGCATTGAGGGGACAGGGAATTCACCCCTCCACTTT
TRBV4-3	medium-sized	TRBJ2-3	NA	CASSPSREIGDTQYF	TGCGCCAGCAGCCCCAGCCGGGAGATCGGAGATACGCAGTATTTT
TRBV29-1	NA	TRBJ1-1	TRBD1	CSVEAFPGTVNTEAFF	TGCAGCGTTGAAGCTTTTCCGGGGACAGTGAACACTGAAGCTTTCTTT
TRBV5-1	many	TRBJ2-2	NA	CASSYPRANTGELFF	TGCGCCAGCAGCTACCCAAGAGCGAACACCGGGGAGCTGTTTTTT
TRBV2	NA	TRBJ2-2	TRBD2	CASSLSGGNTGELFF	TGTGCCAGCAGCCTGAGCGGGGGTAACACCGGGGAGCTGTTTTTT
TRBV27	many	TRBJ2-3	NA	CASRTGWSTDTQYF	TGTGCCAGCAGGACAGGATGGAGCACAGATACGCAGTATTTT
TRBV5-5	many	TRBJ2-1	NA	CASSKSWGMNEQFF	TGTGCCAGCAGCAAGTCGTGGGGAATGAATGAGCAGTTCTTC
TRBV20-1	NA	TRBJ2-1	TRBD2	CSARGGLAGVTNEQFF	TGCAGTGCTAGAGGGGGACTAGCGGGAGTGACCAATGAGCAGTTCTTC
TRBV18	many	TRBJ2-4	TRBD2	CASSPPAGGENIQYF	TGTGCCAGCTCACCACCAGCGGGAGGCGAAAACATTCAGTACTTC
TRBV12-3/TRBV12-4	many	TRBJ1-6	TRBD1	CASSFGRGLSPLHF	TGTGCCAGCAGTTTTGGCAGGGGGCTATCACCCCTCCACTTT
TRBV24-1	many	TRBJ2-1	NA	CATSHRPPYNEQFF	TGTGCCACCAGCCACCGGCCACCCTACAATGAGCAGTTCTTC
TRBV6-6	many	TRBJ2-1	NA	CASSPVTGNEQFF	TGTGCCAGCAGCCCCGTAACGGGGAATGAGCAGTTCTTC
TRBV6-1	many	TRBJ1-5	NA	CASSENFSNQPQHF	TGTGCCAGCAGTGAAAATTTTAGCAATCAGCCCCAGCATTTT
TRBV6-2/TRBV6-3	many	TRBJ2-2	NA	CASSYGDRLYTGELFF	TGTGCCAGCAGTTACGGGGACCGCCTTTACACCGGGGAGCTGTTTTTT
TRBV28	NA	TRBJ2-7	NA	CASSWLDYEQYF	TGTGCCAGCAGCTGGCTGGACTACGAGCAGTACTTC
TRBV15	medium-sized	TRBJ2-1	NA	CATSRDLAEQFF	TGTGCCACCAGCAGAGATCTGGCAGAGCAGTTCTTC
TRBV20-1	few	TRBJ2-1	NA	CSASQADNEQFF	TGCAGTGCTAGTCAGGCGGACAATGAGCAGTTCTTC
TRBV6-5	many	TRBJ1-6	TRBD1	CASSGQGRLSPLHF	TGTGCCAGCAGTGGACAGGGACGGCTCTCACCCCTCCACTTT
TRBV10-2	many	TRBJ2-1	NA	CASSRLPGTDSKGEQFF	TGCGCCAGCAGTAGACTCCCCGGGACTGACTCTAAGGGTGAGCAGTTCTTC
TRBV6-5	few	TRBJ2-3	NA	CASSYSMWTPGATDTQYF	TGTGCCAGCAGTTACTCGATGTGGACTCCCGGAGCCACAGATACGCAGTATTTT